The 31 T cell receptor beta chains below all came from one sample that was sequenced in a study of blood T cells in healthy people across ages. Through a sample-barcoded 5' primer and a J-beta primer mix, a second PCR was run for 7 to 11 cycles. TCRdb re-derived calls from the 5' RACE reads in MiXCR, one entry per CDR3 protein. The data hold about 400,000 distinct CDR3 sequences, with about 55% observed a single time. The sample taken for sequencing was blood. The receptors come from a man aged 60 to 75 in good health.

This clonotype was seen more than once but under ten times. The chain carries TRBV27 and TRBJ2-1; TRBD1 agrees at 8 bases. This CDR3 spans 14 amino acids. V shed 8 bases and J 2 bases; nucleotides not matched to a gene: 5. The germline CDR1 and CDR2 sequences are MNHEY and SMNVEV (reference sequence). This chain's CDR3 is CASGRDRTYNEQFF. The CDR3 DNA is TGTGCCAGCGGCCGGGACAGGACCTACAATGAGCAGTTCTTC.

The genes are TRBV6-6 and TRBJ2-3; D might be TRBD2 (5 bases). Germline-derived CDR1 and CDR2 are MNHNY and SVGAGI (reference sequence). CDR3 size: 14 residues. Trimming took 5 bases from V and 3 from J, leaving 12 bases between them. CDR3 loop: CASSPGWGTDTQYF. CDR3 nucleotide sequence: TGTGCCAGCAGTCCGGGATGGGGTACAGATACGCAGTATTTT.

The chain links TRBV4-3 to TRBJ2-2; 11 bases fit TRBD2. The ends lost 0 bases at V and 6 bases at J; junction bases unmatched: 3. Germline CDR1 reads LGHNA; CDR2 reads YSLEER. This CDR3 has 16 residues. The CDR3 sequence: CASSQEVAGGPGELFF. The CDR3 DNA follows: TGCGCCAGCAGCCAAGAAGTAGCGGGAGGGCCCGGGGAGCTGTTTTTT.

V is TRBV7-2 and J is TRBJ2-1; 11 bases line up with TRBD2. Germline V gene data show CDR1 as SGHTA and CDR2 as FQGNSA. The CDR3 length is 16 residues. V lost 3 bases to trimming and J lost 9 bases; unmatched junction nucleotides: 10. The CDR3 loop is CASSFRGSGGASEQFF. The CDR3 nucleotides are TGTGCCAGCAGCTTCCGGGGTAGCGGGGGGGCCAGTGAGCAGTTCTTC.

This clonotype showed up just a few times. The chain combines TRBV6-1 with TRBJ2-1; D unresolved. This CDR3 spans 11 amino acids. V lost 2 bases, J lost 8 bases, and 4 bases lay in between. CDR1 is MNHNS and CDR2 is SASEGT in the germline V gene. CDR3 nucleotide sequence: TGTGCCAGCAGTGAAATTGATGAGCAGTTCTTC. It encodes CASSEIDEQFF.

The V call is TRBV25-1, the J call TRBJ1-4; no definite D call. CDR3 size: 13 residues. CDR1 and CDR2 (germline): MGHDK, SYGVNS. Trimming removed 1 base from V and 10 bases from J, with 10 bases in between. This CDR3 reads CASSESVSRKLFF. CDR3 sequence (DNA): TGTGCCAGCAGTGAATCTGTTAGCAGAAAACTGTTTTTT.

The chain uses TRBV7-2 and TRBJ1-5; D uncertain. V dropped 1 base and J dropped 1 base, with 14 bases sitting between them. The CDR3 runs to 17 residues. In germline, CDR1 is SGHTA, CDR2 FQGNSA. The CDR3 DNA reads as TGTGCCAGCAGCTTAGGAGCGGTTAGGTCCAGCAATCAGCCCCAGCATTTT. Translated, it gives CASSLGAVRSSNQPQHF.

This sequence joins TRBV5-6 and TRBJ2-7; D is undetermined. CDR1 is SGHDT, CDR2 YYEEEE, per germline. The CDR3 sequence is 13 residues long. The germline V and J ends were trimmed by 1 base and 12 bases, with 17 bases remaining between them. The CDR3 DNA reads as TGTGCCAGCAGCTTGTCAACTCCGCCAGTTCCGTACTTC. This codes for CASSLSTPPVPYF.

CDR3 coding DNA: TGTGCCAGCAGCCCCCGGCACGATGCCTACGAGCAGTACTTC. It is translated as CASSPRHDAYEQYF. This chain links TRBV7-9 with TRBJ2-7; unclear D gene. Deletions cut 5 bases from V and 2 bases from J, with 13 bases between. This CDR3 has 14 amino acids. The germline V gene encodes CDR1 SEHNR and CDR2 FQNEAQ (reference sequence).

A few counts support this clonotype. The rearrangement uses TRBV4-3 and TRBJ2-5; 9 positions agree with TRBD2. The germline V gene encodes CDR1 LGHNA and CDR2 YSLEER. The CDR3 has 18 residues. The V gene end was trimmed by 0 bases and the J gene end by 5 bases; junction bases not matched to a gene: 13. The CDR3 is CASSQDDSSGTLGETQYF. DNA of the CDR3: TGCGCCAGCAGCCAAGATGATTCTAGCGGGACCCTCGGGGAGACCCAGTACTTC.

This clonotype was detected many times. The chain uses TRBV29-1 and TRBJ2-1; D gene unclear. V was shortened by 5 bases and J by 4 bases, with 9 bases between the two germline ends. There are 12 residues in the CDR3. The germline V gene has CDR1 SQVTM and CDR2 ANQGSEA. The CDR3: CSVTYTYNEQFF. CDR3 in DNA: TGCAGCGTTACATACACTTACAATGAGCAGTTCTTC.

V gene TRBV3-1 combines with J gene TRBJ2-5; 14 bases agree with TRBD2. Germline loops: CDR1 LGHDT, CDR2 YNNKEL (reference sequence). The CDR3 runs to 15 residues. V was pared by 10 bases and J by 11 bases, with 15 bases of the junction left unmatched. CDR3 in amino acids: CATSDGTSGSYEQYF. In DNA, the CDR3 is TGTGCCACCTCGGATGGGACTAGCGGGAGCTATGAGCAGTACTTC.

The table lists this clonotype with a few counts. The V call is TRBV7-6, the J call TRBJ2-7; D gene ambiguous. Germline V gene sequence: CDR1 SGHVS, CDR2 FNYEAQ. Trimming cost V 5 bases and J 2 bases, with 13 bases left between them. The CDR3 sequence is 14 residues long. The CDR3 is CASSPGRPPYEQYF. DNA for the CDR3: TGTGCCAGCAGCCCCGGGCGGCCCCCCTACGAGCAGTACTTC. The full variable domain, rest sourced from reference TRBV7-6 and TRBJ2-7, is GAGVSQSPRYKVTKRGQDVALRCDPISGHVSLYWYRQALGQGPEFLTYFNYEAQQDKSGLPNDRFSAERPEGSISTLTIQRTEQRDSAMYRCASSPGRPPYEQYFGPGTRLTVT.

The rearrangement links TRBV29-1 to TRBJ1-4; D may be TRBD1 (5 bases). Germline CDR1 SQVTM, CDR2 ANQGSEA. With 7 bases removed from V and 4 bases from J, the gap between germline ends came to 19 bases. This CDR3 is 15 amino acids long. The CDR3 loop is CSAQSRAGSNEKLFF. The CDR3 nucleotides read TGCAGCGCCCAGTCCAGGGCAGGGAGTAATGAAAAACTGTTTTTT.

The DNA for the CDR3 is TGCAGTGCTAGGACGGGAAGCGGCGACGAGCAGTACTTC. Its translation is CSARTGSGDEQYF. V and J are TRBV20-1 and TRBJ2-4, with a weak D call TRBD2 (5 bases). Gene TRBJ2-7 matches the end of the DNA better, so the J call may be wrong. Per germline, CDR1 DFQATT and CDR2 SNEGSKA (reference sequence). The CDR3 is 13 residues long.

The V call is TRBV6-1, the J call TRBJ1-5; D is undetermined. Germline V lookup: CDR1 MNHNS, CDR2 SASEGT. The germline V and J ends were trimmed by 2 bases and 2 bases, with 10 bases remaining between them. CDR3 length: 15 residues. CDR3 coding DNA: TGTGCCAGCAGTGAATCGTGGGGTCGCAATCAGCCCCAGCATTTT. Its protein is CASSESWGRNQPQHF.

V and J are TRBV10-3 and TRBJ1-2, with 8 positions matching TRBD1. The CDR3 consists of 15 residues. Germline V CDR1 and CDR2: ENHRY, SYGVKD. Trimming cost V 4 bases and J 8 bases; bases outside gene matches: 12. CDR3 amino acids: CAISVLTGAPGGYTF. The CDR3 region has the DNA TGTGCCATCAGTGTCCTGACAGGGGCGCCCGGCGGCTACACCTTC.

This clonotype was seen many times. Its ends do not fully match the called genes, so a read error is possible. CDR3 nucleotides: TGTGCCAGCAACTTAGCGGGAGGCCCAGATACGCAGTATTTT. Amino acids: CASNLAGGPDTQYF. The rearrangement links TRBV7-2 to TRBJ2-3; 10 bases match TRBD2. This CDR3 contains 14 residues. Germline loops: CDR1 SGHTA, CDR2 FQGNSA.

The CDR3 reads CASSFGTSDYNEQFF. Written as DNA, the CDR3 is TGTGCCAGCAGCTTTGGGACTAGCGATTACAATGAGCAGTTCTTC. V gene TRBV7-2 combines with J gene TRBJ2-1, with 10 bases fitting TRBD2. From germline, CDR1 is SGHTA and CDR2 FQGNSA. The V and J ends lost 3 bases and 4 bases, in that order; junction bases with no gene match: 3. The CDR3 is 15 residues long.

The rearrangement links TRBV9 to TRBJ1-2; D might be TRBD1 (6 bases). The CDR3 runs 17 residues. Germline loops: CDR1 SGDLS, CDR2 YYNGEE. Trimming took off 1 base at V and 8 bases at J, with 24 bases between the two ends. The CDR3 DNA sequence: TGTGCCAGCAGCGTAAGCGGCAACAGTATGGGGGCAGAAGGCTACACCTTC. Amino acids: CASSVSGNSMGAEGYTF.

The chain is built from TRBV7-2 and TRBJ1-6, with unresolved D. The CDR3 has 14 residues. Trimming stripped 4 bases from V and 2 bases from J, with 6 bases between. The germline CDR1 and CDR2 sequences are SGHTA and FQGNSA. CDR3: CASSSSTYNSPLHF. DNA of the CDR3: TGTGCCAGCAGCTCAAGCACCTATAATTCACCCCTCCACTTT.

The rearrangement uses TRBV27 and TRBJ1-2, with D hard to call. This CDR3 has 12 residues. Trimming stripped 5 bases from V and 7 bases from J, with 11 bases between. CDR1 and CDR2 (germline): MNHEY, SMNVEV (reference sequence). CDR3 sequence reads: CASSPTVGGYTF. In DNA, the CDR3 is TGTGCCAGCAGTCCAACGGTGGGTGGCTACACCTTC.

The chain employs TRBV7-9 and TRBJ2-4, with a possible D match to TRBD2 (7 bases). Per the germline V gene, CDR1 is SEHNR and CDR2 is FQNEAQ (reference sequence). The CDR3 loop spans 16 amino acids. V lost 8 bases and J 0 bases, leaving 17 bases between the germline ends. Here the CDR3 reads CASRRGGALAKNIQYF. CDR3 nucleotides: TGTGCCAGCCGCCGAGGGGGGGCCTTAGCCAAAAACATTCAGTACTTC.

Written as DNA, the CDR3 is TGTGCCAGCAGTTTCCATCTCTCCTACGAGCAGTACTTC. It is translated as CASSFHLSYEQYF. The chain has TRBV12-3 or TRBV12-4 and TRBJ2-7; D remains unclear. V was cut by 3 bases and J by 0 bases, with 6 bases left in between. There are 13 residues in the CDR3.

V and J are TRBV20-1 and TRBJ2-3; 15 positions agree with TRBD2. Trimming removed 3 bases from V and 2 bases from J; junction bases left unmatched: 12. This CDR3 has 19 residues. In germline, CDR1 is DFQATT, CDR2 SNEGSKA (reference sequence). The CDR3 DNA follows: TGCAGTGCTAGCCGACGAACCGGGACTAGCGGGGGGCTCACAGATACGCAGTATTTT. Its translation is CSASRRTGTSGGLTDTQYF.

The CDR3 spells CAWRGLAPGYTEAFF. As DNA, the CDR3 is TGTGCCTGGAGAGGGCTCGCCCCTGGATATACTGAAGCTTTCTTT. The chain links TRBV30 to TRBJ1-1; D remains unclear. Germline CDR1 GTSNPN, CDR2 SVGIG (reference sequence). Trimming cost V 3 bases and J 5 bases, with 19 bases left between them. The CDR3 is 15 residues long.

This clonotype was counted only a few times. The V and J genes are TRBV2 and TRBJ1-2, with unresolved D. Trimming cost V 0 bases and J 5 bases, with 10 bases left between them. CDR1 and CDR2 from the germline V gene are SNHLY and FYNNEI. The CDR3 sequence is 14 residues long. The CDR3 loop is CASSEADMLYGYTF. In DNA, the CDR3 is TGTGCCAGCAGTGAAGCCGACATGTTATATGGCTACACCTTC.

In its sample, this clonotype was seen a few times. The chain combines TRBV5-6 with TRBJ1-2; maybe TRBD1 (6 bases). Germline CDR1 is SGHDT and CDR2 is YYEEEE. Trimming took 4 bases from V and 2 from J, leaving 9 bases between them. This CDR3 is 13 amino acids long. The DNA of the CDR3 is TGTGCCAGCAGCCAGGACAGAAACTATGGCTACACCTTC. Translating gives CASSQDRNYGYTF.

The J gene is TRBJ2-7, the V gene TRBV7-2; no clear D. V dropped 1 base and J dropped 7 bases, with 8 bases sitting between them. The CDR3 totals 12 residues. The germline V gene encodes CDR1 SGHTA and CDR2 FQGNSA. The CDR3 protein is CASSLVNAEQYF. The CDR3 DNA reads as TGTGCCAGCAGCTTAGTGAATGCGGAGCAGTACTTC.

This chain uses TRBV7-8 with TRBJ1-1; no clear D. This CDR3 contains 14 residues. Germline CDR1 is SGHVS and CDR2 is FQNEAQ. The V gene lost 3 bases and the J gene lost 6 bases, with 14 bases spanning the gap. The CDR3 DNA sequence: TGTGCCAGCAGCTTTGGGTATGAGGGAGCTGAAGCTTTCTTT. Encoded protein: CASSFGYEGAEAFF.

In its sample, this clonotype was seen a few times. V usage is TRBV3-1 and J usage is TRBJ1-4; TRBD1 might be the D (6 bases). CDR3 length: 14 amino acids. V shed 4 bases and J shed 8 bases, with 14 bases lying between them. CDR1 and CDR2 (germline): LGHDT, YNNKEL (reference sequence). CDR3 in amino acids: CASSPYTGPEKLFF. Written as DNA, the CDR3 is TGTGCCAGCAGCCCGTATACAGGGCCCGAAAAACTGTTTTTT.